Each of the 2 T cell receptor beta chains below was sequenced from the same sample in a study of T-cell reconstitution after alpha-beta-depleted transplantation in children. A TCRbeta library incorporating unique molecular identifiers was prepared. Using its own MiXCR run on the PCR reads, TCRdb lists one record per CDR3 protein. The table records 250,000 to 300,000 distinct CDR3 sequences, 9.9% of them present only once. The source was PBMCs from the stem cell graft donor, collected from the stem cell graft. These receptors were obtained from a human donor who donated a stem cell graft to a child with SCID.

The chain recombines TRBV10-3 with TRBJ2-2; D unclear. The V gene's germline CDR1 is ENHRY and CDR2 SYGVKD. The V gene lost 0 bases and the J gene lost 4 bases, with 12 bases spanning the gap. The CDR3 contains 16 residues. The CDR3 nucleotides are TGTGCCATCAGTGAGTCTTCCAGTTTTTCCACCGGGGAGCTGTTTTTT. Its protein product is CAISESSSFSTGELFF.

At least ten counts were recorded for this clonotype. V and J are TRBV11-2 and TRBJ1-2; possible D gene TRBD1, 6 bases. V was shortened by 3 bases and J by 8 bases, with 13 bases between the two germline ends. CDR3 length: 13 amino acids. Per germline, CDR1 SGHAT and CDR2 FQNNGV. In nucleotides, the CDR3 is TGTGCCAGCAGCTTCGGGGGGCTTAGCGGCTACACCTTC. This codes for CASSFGGLSGYTF.